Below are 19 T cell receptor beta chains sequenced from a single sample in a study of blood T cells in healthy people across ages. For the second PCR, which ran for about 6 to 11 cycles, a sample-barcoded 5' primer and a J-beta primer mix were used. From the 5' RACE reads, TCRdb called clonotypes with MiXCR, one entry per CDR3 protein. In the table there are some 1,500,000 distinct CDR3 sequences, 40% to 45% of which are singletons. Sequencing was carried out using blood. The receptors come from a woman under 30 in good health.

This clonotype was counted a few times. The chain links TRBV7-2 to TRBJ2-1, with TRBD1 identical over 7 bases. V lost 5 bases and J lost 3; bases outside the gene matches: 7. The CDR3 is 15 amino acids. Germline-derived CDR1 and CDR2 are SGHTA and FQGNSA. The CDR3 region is CASSQPGQSYNEQFF. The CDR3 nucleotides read TGTGCCAGCAGCCAACCGGGACAGAGCTACAATGAGCAGTTCTTC.

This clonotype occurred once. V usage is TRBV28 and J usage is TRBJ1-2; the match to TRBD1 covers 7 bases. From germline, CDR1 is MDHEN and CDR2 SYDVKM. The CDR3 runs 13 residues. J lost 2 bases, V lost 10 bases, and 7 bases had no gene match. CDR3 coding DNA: TGTGCCACCCACAGGGGATCGAACTATGGCTACACCTTC. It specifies CATHRGSNYGYTF.

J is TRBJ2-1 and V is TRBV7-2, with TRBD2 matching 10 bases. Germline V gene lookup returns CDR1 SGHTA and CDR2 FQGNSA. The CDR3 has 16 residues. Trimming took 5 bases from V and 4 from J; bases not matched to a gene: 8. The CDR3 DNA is TGTGCCAGCAGCCAAAGCGGGAGGGACCCATACAATGAGCAGTTCTTC. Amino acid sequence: CASSQSGRDPYNEQFF. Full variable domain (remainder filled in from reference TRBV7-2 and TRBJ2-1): GAGVSQSPSNKVTEKGKDVELRCDPISGHTALYWYRQSLGQGLEFLIYFQGNSAPDKSGLPSDRFSAERTGGSVSTLTIQRTQQEDSAVYLCASSQSGRDPYNEQFFGPGTRLTVL.

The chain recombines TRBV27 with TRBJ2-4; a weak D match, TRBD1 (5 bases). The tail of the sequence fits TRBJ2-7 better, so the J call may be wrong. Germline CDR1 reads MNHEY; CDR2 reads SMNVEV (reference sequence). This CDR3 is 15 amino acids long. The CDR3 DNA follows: TGTGCCAGCAGTTTGGGCAGGGCAAGGGCCTACGAGCAGTACTTC. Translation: CASSLGRARAYEQYF.

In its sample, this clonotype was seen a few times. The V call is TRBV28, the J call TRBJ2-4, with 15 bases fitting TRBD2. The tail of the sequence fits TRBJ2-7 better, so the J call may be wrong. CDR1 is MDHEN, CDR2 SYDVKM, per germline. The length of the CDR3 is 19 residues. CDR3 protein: CASSLIGGGLAGGEYEQYF. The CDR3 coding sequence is TGTGCCAGCAGTTTAATCGGGGGGGGACTAGCGGGAGGCGAATACGAGCAGTACTTC.

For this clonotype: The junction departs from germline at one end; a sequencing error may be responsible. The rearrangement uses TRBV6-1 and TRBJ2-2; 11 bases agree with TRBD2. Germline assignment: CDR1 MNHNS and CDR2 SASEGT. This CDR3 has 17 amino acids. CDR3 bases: TGTGCCGGCAGTCCACCGACACTAGCGGGAGTTGCCGGGGAGCTGTTTTTT. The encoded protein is CAGSPPTLAGVAGELFF.

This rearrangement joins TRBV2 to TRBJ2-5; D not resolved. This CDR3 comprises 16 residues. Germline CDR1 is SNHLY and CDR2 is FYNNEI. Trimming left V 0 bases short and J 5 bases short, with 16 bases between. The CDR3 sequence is CASSEALWAARETQYF. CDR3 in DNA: TGTGCCAGCAGTGAAGCGCTTTGGGCAGCTCGGGAGACCCAGTACTTC.

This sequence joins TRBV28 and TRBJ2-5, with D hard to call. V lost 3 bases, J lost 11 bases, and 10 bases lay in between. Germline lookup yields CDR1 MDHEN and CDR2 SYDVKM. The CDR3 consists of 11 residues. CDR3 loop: CASSLREVQYF. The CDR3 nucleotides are TGTGCCAGCAGTTTGAGAGAGGTGCAGTACTTC.

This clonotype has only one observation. Here the CDR3 reads CASSPQGPSNYGYTF. In DNA form, the CDR3 reads TGTGCCAGCTCACCACAGGGACCCTCTAACTATGGCTACACCTTC. The V gene is TRBV18, the J gene TRBJ1-2, with a possible D match to TRBD1 (5 bases). There are 15 residues in the CDR3. The germline V gene encodes CDR1 KGHSH and CDR2 LQKENI. V lost 1 base and J lost 0, with 9 bases in between.

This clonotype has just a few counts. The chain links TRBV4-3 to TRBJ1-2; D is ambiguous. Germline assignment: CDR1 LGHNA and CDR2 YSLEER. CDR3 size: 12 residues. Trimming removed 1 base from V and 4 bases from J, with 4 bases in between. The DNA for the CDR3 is TGCGCCAGCAGCCAAGCCCCCTATGGCTACACCTTC. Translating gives CASSQAPYGYTF.

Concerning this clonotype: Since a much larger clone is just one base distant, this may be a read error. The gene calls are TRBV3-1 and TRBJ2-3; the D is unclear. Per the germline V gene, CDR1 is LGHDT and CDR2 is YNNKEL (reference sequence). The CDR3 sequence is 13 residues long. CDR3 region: CASSHRGTDTRYF. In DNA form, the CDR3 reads TGTGCCAGCAGCCATCGCGGCACAGATACGCGGTATTTT.

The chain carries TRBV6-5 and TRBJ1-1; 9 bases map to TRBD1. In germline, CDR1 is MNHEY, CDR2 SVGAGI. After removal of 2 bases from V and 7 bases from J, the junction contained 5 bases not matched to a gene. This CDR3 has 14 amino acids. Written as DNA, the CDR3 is TGTGCCAGCAGTTACCGGACAGGGGCAGGTGAAGCTTTCTTT. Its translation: CASSYRTGAGEAFF.

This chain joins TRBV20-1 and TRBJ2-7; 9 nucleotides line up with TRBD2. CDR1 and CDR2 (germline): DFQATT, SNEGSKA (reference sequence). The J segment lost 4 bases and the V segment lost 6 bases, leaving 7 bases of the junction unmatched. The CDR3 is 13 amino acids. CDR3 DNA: TGCAGTGCCCCGGGACTAGCCCCTTACGAGCAGTACTTC. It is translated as CSAPGLAPYEQYF.

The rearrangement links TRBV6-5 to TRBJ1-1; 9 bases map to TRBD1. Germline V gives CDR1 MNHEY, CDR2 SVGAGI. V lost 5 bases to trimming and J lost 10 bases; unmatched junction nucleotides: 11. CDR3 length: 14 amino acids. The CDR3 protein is CASSTRTGAWGAFF. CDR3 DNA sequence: TGTGCCAGCAGTACCCGGACAGGGGCTTGGGGAGCTTTCTTT.

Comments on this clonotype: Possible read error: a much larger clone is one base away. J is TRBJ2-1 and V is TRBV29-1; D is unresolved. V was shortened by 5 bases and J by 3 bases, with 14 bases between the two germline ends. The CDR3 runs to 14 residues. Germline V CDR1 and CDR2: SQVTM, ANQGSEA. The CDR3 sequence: CSVRAILVYNEQFF. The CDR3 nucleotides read TGCAGCGTTAGGGCCATATTAGTCTACAATGAGCAGTTCTTC.

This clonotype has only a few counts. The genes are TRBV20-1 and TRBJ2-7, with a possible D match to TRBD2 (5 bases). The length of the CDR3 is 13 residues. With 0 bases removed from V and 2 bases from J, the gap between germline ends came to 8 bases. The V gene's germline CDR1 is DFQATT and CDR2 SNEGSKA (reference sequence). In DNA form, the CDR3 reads TGCAGTGCTAGAGATGGGAGTCCCTACGAGCAGTACTTC. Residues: CSARDGSPYEQYF.

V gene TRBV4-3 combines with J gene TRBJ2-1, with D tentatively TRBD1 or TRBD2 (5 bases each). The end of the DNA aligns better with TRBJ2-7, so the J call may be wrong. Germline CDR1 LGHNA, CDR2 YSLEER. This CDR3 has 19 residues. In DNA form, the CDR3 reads TGCGCCAGCAGCCAGAAAGGGGTAAGAGCGGCGGACTCCTACAATGAGCAGTACTTC. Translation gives CASSQKGVRAADSYNEQYF.

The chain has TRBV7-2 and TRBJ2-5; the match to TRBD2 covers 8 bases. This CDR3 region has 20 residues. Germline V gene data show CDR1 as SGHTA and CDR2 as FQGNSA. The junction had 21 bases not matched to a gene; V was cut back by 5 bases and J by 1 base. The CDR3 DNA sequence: TGTGCCAGCAGCCTCAGATACGGGACGTACCGAACTAGCGGCCAAGAGACCCAGTACTTC. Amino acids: CASSLRYGTYRTSGQETQYF.

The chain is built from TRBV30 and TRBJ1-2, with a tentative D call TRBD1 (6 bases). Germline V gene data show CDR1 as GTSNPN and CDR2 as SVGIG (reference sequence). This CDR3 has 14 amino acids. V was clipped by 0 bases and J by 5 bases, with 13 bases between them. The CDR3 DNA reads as TGTGCCTGGAGTGTGGCGGGGGCTGGTTATGGCTACACCTTC. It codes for CAWSVAGAGYGYTF.